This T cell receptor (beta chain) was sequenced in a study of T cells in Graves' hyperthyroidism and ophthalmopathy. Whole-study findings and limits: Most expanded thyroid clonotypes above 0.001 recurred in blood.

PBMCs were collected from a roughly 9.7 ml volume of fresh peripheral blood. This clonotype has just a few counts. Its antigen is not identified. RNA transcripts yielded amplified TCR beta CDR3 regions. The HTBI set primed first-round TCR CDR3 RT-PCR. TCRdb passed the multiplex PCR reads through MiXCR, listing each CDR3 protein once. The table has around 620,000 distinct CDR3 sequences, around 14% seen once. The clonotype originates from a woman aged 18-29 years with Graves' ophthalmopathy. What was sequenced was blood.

This chain's CDR3 is CASSRARFYGYTF. Written as DNA, the CDR3 is TGTGCCAGCAGCCGCGCCCGCTTCTATGGCTACACCTTC. The chain joins TRBV11-2 to TRBJ1-2; D gene unclear. CDR3 length: 13 residues. With 5 bases removed from V and 4 bases from J, the gap between germline ends came to 11 bases. CDR1 and CDR2 from the germline V gene are SGHAT and FQNNGV.